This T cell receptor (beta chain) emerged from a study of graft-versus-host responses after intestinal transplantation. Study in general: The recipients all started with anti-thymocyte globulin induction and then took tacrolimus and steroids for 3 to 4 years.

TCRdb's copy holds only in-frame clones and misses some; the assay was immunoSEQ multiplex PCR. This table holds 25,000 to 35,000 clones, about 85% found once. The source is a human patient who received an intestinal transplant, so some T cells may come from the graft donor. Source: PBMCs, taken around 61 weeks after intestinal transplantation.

The CDR3 coding sequence is TGTGCCAGCAGCTTGGTACTTAACACTGAAGCTTTCTTT. Amino acids: CASSLVLNTEAFF. V gene TRBV5-6 combines with J gene TRBJ1-1; D ambiguous. V shed 0 bases and J shed 2 bases, with 5 bases lying between them. The CDR3 is 13 amino acids. CDR1 SGHDT and CDR2 YYEEEE come from the germline V gene.